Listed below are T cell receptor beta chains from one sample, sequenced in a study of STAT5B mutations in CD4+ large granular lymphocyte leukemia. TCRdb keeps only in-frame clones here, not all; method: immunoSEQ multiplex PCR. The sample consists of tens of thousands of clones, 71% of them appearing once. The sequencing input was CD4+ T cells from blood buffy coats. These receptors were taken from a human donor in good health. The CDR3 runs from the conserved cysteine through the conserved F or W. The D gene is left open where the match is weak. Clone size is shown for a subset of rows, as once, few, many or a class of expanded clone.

CDR3aa: CASSPGQTSYNEQFF; CDR3nt: TGCGCCAGCAGCCCGGGACAGACCTCTTACAATGAGCAGTTCTTC; v_gene: TRBV5-1; abundance: few; j_gene: TRBJ2-1; d_gene: TRBD1
CDR3aa: CASRRGAGAFF; CDR3nt: TGTGCCAGCAGGAGAGGGGCTGGAGCTTTCTTT; v_gene: TRBV6-5; abundance: -; j_gene: TRBJ1-1; d_gene: -
CDR3aa: CASTGQGWNTEAFF; CDR3nt: TGCGCCAGCACCGGACAGGGGTGGAACACTGAAGCTTTCTTT; v_gene: TRBV5-1; abundance: -; j_gene: TRBJ1-1; d_gene: TRBD1
CDR3aa: CASSPRTGSNEQYF; CDR3nt: TGTGCCAGCAGTCCTCGGACAGGTTCTAACGAGCAGTACTTC; v_gene: TRBV28; abundance: -; j_gene: TRBJ2-7; d_gene: TRBD1
CDR3aa: CASSTRPGARFSNQPQHF; CDR3nt: TGTGCCAGTAGTACTAGACCCGGGGCCCGCTTTAGCAATCAGCCCCAGCATTTT; v_gene: TRBV19; abundance: -; j_gene: TRBJ1-5; d_gene: -
CDR3aa: CASRLAFWGRNYGYTF; CDR3nt: TGTGCAAGTCGCTTAGCCTTCTGGGGGCGCAACTATGGCTACACCTTC; v_gene: TRBV12-2; abundance: medium-sized; j_gene: TRBJ1-2; d_gene: -
CDR3aa: CASSLEKYGYTF; CDR3nt: TGTGCCAGCAGCTTAGAGAAGTATGGCTACACCTTC; v_gene: TRBV7-9; abundance: -; j_gene: TRBJ1-2; d_gene: -
CDR3aa: CASTRTGPNTEAFF; CDR3nt: TGTGCCAGCACCCGGACGGGTCCGAACACTGAAGCTTTCTTT; v_gene: TRBV27; abundance: few; j_gene: TRBJ1-1; d_gene: -
CDR3aa: CAWSQRDTYNSPLHF; CDR3nt: TGTGCCTGGAGTCAAAGGGACACCTATAATTCACCCCTCCACTTT; v_gene: TRBV30; abundance: -; j_gene: TRBJ1-6; d_gene: -
CDR3aa: CASSLGVSGVQETQYF; CDR3nt: TGTGCCAGCAGCTTAGGGGTTAGCGGGGTCCAAGAGACCCAGTACTTC; v_gene: TRBV7-2; abundance: -; j_gene: TRBJ2-5; d_gene: TRBD2
CDR3aa: CATLTQPNTEAFF; CDR3nt: TGTGCCACCTTGACACAACCGAACACTGAAGCTTTCTTT; v_gene: TRBV2; abundance: -; j_gene: TRBJ1-1; d_gene: -
CDR3aa: CASSLAGANTGELFF; CDR3nt: TGTGCCAGCAGCTTAGCGGGGGCTAACACCGGGGAGCTGTTTTTT; v_gene: TRBV5-5; abundance: -; j_gene: TRBJ2-2; d_gene: TRBD2
CDR3aa: CAIRMDGNTGELFF; CDR3nt: TGTGCCATCAGGATGGACGGAAACACCGGGGAGCTGTTTTTT; v_gene: TRBV10-3; abundance: -; j_gene: TRBJ2-2; d_gene: -
CDR3aa: CASSLIAGGPTDTQYF; CDR3nt: TGTGCCAGCAGTTTAATAGCGGGGGGGCCGACAGATACGCAGTATTTT; v_gene: TRBV27; abundance: -; j_gene: TRBJ2-3; d_gene: TRBD2
CDR3aa: CASSLLDWEEANEQFF; CDR3nt: TGTGCCAGCAGCTTACTGGATTGGGAGGAAGCGAATGAGCAGTTCTTC; v_gene: TRBV7-3; abundance: -; j_gene: TRBJ2-1; d_gene: -
CDR3aa: CASSLYDGTGELFF; CDR3nt: TGTGCCAGCAGCTTATACGATGGGACCGGGGAGCTGTTTTTT; v_gene: TRBV7-6; abundance: few; j_gene: TRBJ2-2; d_gene: -
CDR3aa: CASSLVQANYGYTF; CDR3nt: TGTGCCAGCAGCTTGGTACAAGCTAACTATGGCTACACCTTC; v_gene: TRBV5-8; abundance: -; j_gene: TRBJ1-2; d_gene: -
CDR3aa: CASSFDPGGNEQFF; CDR3nt: TGTGCCAGCAGCTTCGACCCGGGAGGGAATGAGCAGTTCTTC; v_gene: TRBV7-2; abundance: -; j_gene: TRBJ2-1; d_gene: TRBD2
CDR3aa: CASSGLGGREQFF; CDR3nt: TGTGCCAGCAGCGGACTAGGGGGAAGGGAGCAGTTCTTC; v_gene: TRBV6-5; abundance: -; j_gene: TRBJ2-1; d_gene: -
CDR3aa: CASRYTGGMNSPLHF; CDR3nt: TGTGCCAGCAGGTACACAGGGGGTATGAATTCACCCCTCCACTTT; v_gene: TRBV28; abundance: -; j_gene: TRBJ1-6; d_gene: TRBD1
CDR3aa: CASSPHPTSIYF; CDR3nt: TGTGCCAGCAGCCCCCATCCGACGAGCATATATTTT; v_gene: TRBV7-8; abundance: -; j_gene: TRBJ1-3; d_gene: -
CDR3aa: CASKRDRVQPQHF; CDR3nt: TGTGCCAGCAAACGAGATAGGGTTCAGCCCCAGCATTTT; v_gene: TRBV6-1; abundance: few; j_gene: TRBJ1-5; d_gene: -
CDR3aa: CASTRIGGQPQHF; CDR3nt: TGTGCCAGCACACGTATCGGAGGGCAGCCCCAGCATTTT; v_gene: TRBV28; abundance: -; j_gene: TRBJ1-5; d_gene: -
CDR3aa: CASSIDLAIAGGPNTGELFF; CDR3nt: TGTGCCAGTAGTATAGATTTGGCGATAGCGGGGGGTCCGAACACCGGGGAGCTGTTTTTT; v_gene: TRBV19; abundance: -; j_gene: TRBJ2-2; d_gene: TRBD2
CDR3aa: CASSRGESNQPQHF; CDR3nt: TGTGCCAGCAGCCGCGGGGAGAGCAATCAGCCCCAGCATTTT; v_gene: TRBV5-6; abundance: -; j_gene: TRBJ1-5; d_gene: -
CDR3aa: CASRTGQGGIGELFF; CDR3nt: TGTGCCAGCAGGACGGGACAGGGGGGAATCGGGGAGCTGTTTTTT; v_gene: TRBV6-5; abundance: -; j_gene: TRBJ2-2; d_gene: TRBD1
CDR3aa: CASSSPVGVGSYNEQFF; CDR3nt: TGTGCCAGCAGCTCCCCTGTCGGCGTGGGCTCCTACAATGAGCAGTTCTTC; v_gene: TRBV9; abundance: -; j_gene: TRBJ2-1; d_gene: -
CDR3aa: CASSEGIYSGNTIYF; CDR3nt: TGTGCCAGCAGCGAAGGGATTTACTCTGGAAACACCATATATTTT; v_gene: TRBV6-1; abundance: -; j_gene: TRBJ1-3; d_gene: -
CDR3aa: CASQDRNTEAFF; CDR3nt: TGCGCCAGTCAGGACAGGAACACTGAAGCTTTCTTT; v_gene: TRBV5-1; abundance: few; j_gene: TRBJ1-1; d_gene: -
CDR3aa: CASGLDRTFGYTF; CDR3nt: TGTGCCAGCGGCCTGGACAGGACCTTTGGCTACACCTTC; v_gene: TRBV27; abundance: -; j_gene: TRBJ1-2; d_gene: TRBD1
CDR3aa: CASSQDLGQTKNIQYF; CDR3nt: TGTGCCAGCAGCCAAGACCTGGGACAGACCAAAAACATTCAGTACTTC; v_gene: TRBV14; abundance: -; j_gene: TRBJ2-4; d_gene: TRBD1
CDR3aa: CASSLGLSKNSPLHF; CDR3nt: TGTGCCAGCAGCTTGGGGCTTTCTAAGAATTCACCCCTCCACTTT; v_gene: TRBV5-4; abundance: -; j_gene: TRBJ1-6; d_gene: -
CDR3aa: CASNGGTQGANTGELFF; CDR3nt: TGTGCCAGTAATGGAGGAACACAGGGAGCGAACACCGGGGAGCTGTTTTTT; v_gene: TRBV19; abundance: -; j_gene: TRBJ2-2; d_gene: -
CDR3aa: CASSAGTGVSHEQYF; CDR3nt: TGTGCCAGCAGCGCCGGGACAGGGGTTTCCCACGAGCAGTACTTC; v_gene: TRBV9; abundance: -; j_gene: TRBJ2-7; d_gene: TRBD1
CDR3aa: CASSIMTGGGARSYGYTF; CDR3nt: TGTGCCAGTAGTATCATGACCGGTGGGGGGGCGCGAAGCTATGGCTACACCTTC; v_gene: TRBV19; abundance: -; j_gene: TRBJ1-2; d_gene: -
CDR3aa: CASSEFLEGLAGYEQFF; CDR3nt: TGTGCCAGCAGTGAATTTCTTGAGGGACTAGCGGGGTACGAGCAGTTCTTC; v_gene: TRBV6-1; abundance: -; j_gene: TRBJ2-1; d_gene: TRBD2
CDR3aa: CSASEGQPQHF; CDR3nt: TGCAGTGCTAGTGAGGGTCAGCCCCAGCATTTT; v_gene: TRBV20-1; abundance: -; j_gene: TRBJ1-5; d_gene: -
CDR3aa: CASSPGTALPDGYTF; CDR3nt: TGTGCCAGCAGCCCGGGGACGGCCCTGCCTGACGGCTACACCTTC; v_gene: TRBV21-1; abundance: once; j_gene: TRBJ1-2; d_gene: -
CDR3aa: CASSGDRHYEQYF; CDR3nt: TGTGCCAGCTCGGGGGACAGACACTACGAGCAGTACTTC; v_gene: TRBV7-9; abundance: -; j_gene: TRBJ2-7; d_gene: -
CDR3aa: CSVEGGGPQYF; CDR3nt: TGCAGCGTTGAAGGGGGCGGTCCCCAGTACTTC; v_gene: TRBV29-1; abundance: -; j_gene: TRBJ2-5; d_gene: -
CDR3aa: CASSSFDVLAGGTDTQYF; CDR3nt: TGTGCCAGCAGCTCATTCGACGTACTAGCGGGGGGTACAGATACGCAGTATTTT; v_gene: TRBV9; abundance: -; j_gene: TRBJ2-3; d_gene: TRBD2
CDR3aa: CASADPLRSTQYF; CDR3nt: TGTGCCAGCGCGGACCCCCTTCGCTCGACCCAGTACTTC; v_gene: TRBV19; abundance: -; j_gene: TRBJ2-5; d_gene: -
CDR3aa: CASSLVPGETQYF; CDR3nt: TGTGCCAGCAGCTTAGTTCCGGGAGAGACCCAGTACTTC; v_gene: TRBV13; abundance: -; j_gene: TRBJ2-5; d_gene: -
CDR3aa: CASTPSSGGSRTDTQYF; CDR3nt: TGTGCCAGTACCCCGTCGTCAGGGGGCAGTCGTACAGATACGCAGTATTTT; v_gene: TRBV19; abundance: -; j_gene: TRBJ2-3; d_gene: TRBD1
CDR3aa: CASSGLAGERRQFF; CDR3nt: TGTGCCAGTAGCGGACTAGCGGGGGAGCGAAGGCAGTTCTTC; v_gene: TRBV19; abundance: -; j_gene: TRBJ2-1; d_gene: TRBD2
CDR3aa: CSVGAGKKGPTEAFF; CDR3nt: TGCAGCGTTGGGGCGGGGAAAAAGGGGCCCACTGAAGCTTTCTTT; v_gene: TRBV29-1; abundance: -; j_gene: TRBJ1-1; d_gene: -
CDR3aa: CASRTGGDGYTF; CDR3nt: TGTGCCAGCAGAACGGGTGGGGATGGCTACACCTTC; v_gene: TRBV6-5; abundance: -; j_gene: TRBJ1-2; d_gene: -
CDR3aa: CASSLSGGLYEQYF; CDR3nt: TGTGCCAGCAGCCTTAGCGGGGGGCTCTACGAGCAGTACTTC; v_gene: TRBV28; abundance: few; j_gene: TRBJ2-7; d_gene: TRBD2
CDR3aa: CASSKSGRNEQFF; CDR3nt: TGTGCCAGCAGTAAATCAGGGAGAAATGAGCAGTTCTTC; v_gene: TRBV28; abundance: -; j_gene: TRBJ2-1; d_gene: -
CDR3aa: CASRSAEGQGSPLHF; CDR3nt: TGTGCCAGCAGATCCGCCGAAGGACAGGGTTCACCCCTCCACTTT; v_gene: TRBV28; abundance: few; j_gene: TRBJ1-6; d_gene: TRBD1
CDR3aa: CASSGGQGYGYTF; CDR3nt: TGTGCCAGCAGCGGAGGACAGGGCTATGGCTACACCTTC; v_gene: TRBV9; abundance: -; j_gene: TRBJ1-2; d_gene: TRBD1
CDR3aa: CASSLPGSGGGYEQYF; CDR3nt: TGTGCCAGTAGTCTCCCGGGGAGCGGGGGAGGTTACGAGCAGTACTTC; v_gene: TRBV19; abundance: -; j_gene: TRBJ2-7; d_gene: TRBD2